The 17 T cell receptor beta chains below come from one sample, sequenced in a study of blood T cell repertoires in COVID-19. TCRdb's table, derived via immunoSEQ multiplex PCR, lists solely in-frame clones and lacks some. There are about 100,000 clones in the sample; around four fifths occur only once, and roughly an eighth lies in the top ten. The sample comprised peripheral blood. The receptors here all came from a man aged 50 to 60 with active or convalescent COVID-19.

This chain links TRBV24-1 with TRBJ2-7; 13 bases are a match to TRBD2. Germline-derived CDR1 and CDR2 are KGHDR and SFDVKD. The CDR3 consists of 15 residues. With 3 bases clipped from V and 5 bases from J, the junction kept 3 bases outside the gene matches. CDR3 nucleotides: TGTGCCACCAGTGATGCGGGACTAGCGGGACACGAGCAGTACTTC. The encoded protein is CATSDAGLAGHEQYF.

The V call is TRBV4-1, the J call TRBJ1-5; D might be TRBD1 (6 bases). Germline CDR1 MGHRA, CDR2 YSYEKL. V was shortened by 0 bases and J by 12 bases, with 18 bases between the two germline ends. The CDR3 runs to 15 residues. CDR3 in DNA: TGCGCCAGCAGCCAAGATTCCAGGGGTGATAGTAGCCAGCATTTT. Its translation: CASSQDSRGDSSQHF.

The gene calls are TRBV18 and TRBJ1-1; 9 positions match TRBD1. This CDR3 contains 14 residues. Germline V gene sequence: CDR1 KGHSH, CDR2 LQKENI. The J segment lost 5 bases and the V segment lost 4 bases, leaving 5 bases of the junction unmatched. The CDR3 protein is CASSLATGGTEAFF. CDR3 bases: TGTGCCAGCTCACTTGCGACAGGGGGAACTGAAGCTTTCTTT. The full variable domain, its missing parts supplied by reference TRBV18 and TRBJ1-1, is NAGVMQNPRHLVRRRGQEARLRCSPMKGHSHVYWYRQLPEEGLKFMVYLQKENIIDESGMPKERFSAEFPKEGPSILRIQQVVRGDSAAYFCASSLATGGTEAFFGQGTRLTVV.

The rearrangement joins TRBV15 to TRBJ2-1; D is undetermined. V shed 8 bases and J shed 6 bases, with 14 bases lying between them. This CDR3 comprises 13 residues. Germline V lookup: CDR1 LNHNV, CDR2 YYDKDF (reference sequence). The CDR3 coding sequence is TGTGCCACCGGGCCCACGATCTTCAATGAGCAGTTCTTC. Translating gives CATGPTIFNEQFF.

This chain connects TRBV24-1 to TRBJ2-2; D gene unclear. The V end lost 3 bases, the J end lost 6 bases, and 7 bases lay between the germline ends. The CDR3 runs to 13 residues. CDR1 and CDR2 (germline): KGHDR, SFDVKD. The CDR3 region has the DNA TGTGCCACCAGTGATGCCGAGTCCGGGGAGCTGTTTTTT. It yields the protein CATSDAESGELFF.

The chain combines TRBV10-3 with TRBJ2-5; TRBD1 agrees at 8 bases. The CDR3 runs to 14 residues. The V gene end was trimmed by 5 bases and the J gene end by 2 bases; junction bases not matched to a gene: 4. CDR1 and CDR2 from the germline V gene are ENHRY and SYGVKD. The CDR3 here is CAISLNRGQETQYF. CDR3 sequence (DNA): TGTGCCATCAGTCTTAACAGGGGGCAAGAGACCCAGTACTTC.

V usage is TRBV19 and J usage is TRBJ1-2; weak D call: TRBD1 (5 bases). This CDR3 spans 14 amino acids. The V and J ends lost 2 bases and 4 bases respectively, with 11 bases between them. Germline CDR1 is LNHDA and CDR2 is SQIVND (reference sequence). CDR3 nucleotide sequence: TGTGCCAGTAGTATATCGACAGACACCTATGGCTACACCTTC. Translating gives CASSISTDTYGYTF.

V is TRBV25-1 and J is TRBJ1-2, with TRBD1 identical over 8 bases. Germline values: CDR1 MGHDK, CDR2 SYGVNS. The V and J ends lost 5 bases and 0 bases, in that order; junction bases with no gene match: 11. CDR3 length: 17 residues. The CDR3 sequence: CASSTDRGPHPNYGYTF. CDR3 nucleotide sequence: TGTGCCAGCAGTACAGACAGGGGACCTCATCCTAACTATGGCTACACCTTC.

The chain is built from TRBV7-9 and TRBJ1-2; 8 positions agree with TRBD1. The J segment lost 1 base and the V segment lost 3 bases, leaving 7 bases of the junction unmatched. The CDR3 extends over 16 amino acids. Germline CDR1 SEHNR, CDR2 FQNEAQ (reference sequence). The CDR3 reads CASSLDRAHLNYGYTF. The DNA for the CDR3 is TGTGCCAGCAGCTTGGACAGGGCCCATCTTAACTATGGCTACACCTTC. The complete variable domain, with remaining parts taken from reference TRBV7-9 and TRBJ1-2, reads DTGVSQNPRHKITKRGQNVTFRCDPISEHNRLYWYRQTLGQGPEFLTYFQNEAQLEKSRLLSDRFSAERPKGSFSTLEIQRTEQGDSAMYLCASSLDRAHLNYGYTFGSGTRLTVV.

This clone has more than one count but fewer than ten. The chain employs TRBV5-4 and TRBJ2-7; TRBD2 aligns across 7 bases. V lost 0 bases, J lost 2 bases, and 5 bases stayed unmatched. CDR1 and CDR2 from the germline V gene are SGHNT and YYREEE (reference sequence). This CDR3 region has 15 residues. The CDR3 region has the DNA TGTGCCAGCAGCTTGGCCCAGGGAGGGACCTACGAGCAGTACTTC. Translated, it gives CASSLAQGGTYEQYF.

This clone has a handful of counts. V is TRBV7-3 and J is TRBJ2-1; D not resolved. CDR1 is SGHTA and CDR2 is FQGTGA in the germline V gene. V was clipped by 4 bases and J by 10 bases, with 14 bases between them. The CDR3 loop spans 13 amino acids. CDR3 DNA: TGTGCCAGCAGCTCCCCGGCAACCGGGGAGCAGTTCTTC. It specifies CASSSPATGEQFF.

The gene calls are TRBV5-1 and TRBJ2-1; 7 nucleotides match TRBD2. Trimming at V came to 2 bases and at J to 5 bases, leaving 4 bases not matched to a gene. CDR1 is SGHRS, CDR2 YFSETQ, per germline. The CDR3 spans 14 residues. The CDR3 region has the DNA TGCGCCAGCAGCTTCGTGGGACTAAACAATGAGCAGTTCTTC. Encoded protein: CASSFVGLNNEQFF. Full variable domain (missing parts from reference TRBV5-1 and TRBJ2-1): KAGVTQTPRYLIKTRGQQVTLSCSPISGHRSVSWYQQTPGQGLQFLFEYFSETQRNKGNFPGRFSGRQFSNSRSEMNVSTLELGDSALYLCASSFVGLNNEQFFGPGTRLTVL.

V usage is TRBV10-1 and J usage is TRBJ2-1, with 11 bases that match TRBD2. The germline CDR1 and CDR2 sequences are WNHNN and SYGVQD (reference sequence). Losses at the gene ends were 4 bases for V and 8 bases for J; bases not matched to a gene: 13. This CDR3 comprises 17 residues. The CDR3 loop reads CASSASLLAGGVDEQFF. The CDR3, as DNA: TGCGCCAGCAGTGCCTCTCTTTTAGCGGGAGGGGTGGATGAGCAGTTCTTC.

The chain uses TRBV27 and TRBJ1-4, with no clear D. V lost 5 bases and J 0 bases, leaving 7 bases between the germline ends. This CDR3 comprises 14 residues. Germline CDR1 reads MNHEY; CDR2 reads SMNVEV (reference sequence). The CDR3 loop is CASSQSSTNEKLFF. The CDR3 coding sequence is TGTGCCAGCAGTCAGTCGTCAACTAATGAAAAACTGTTTTTT.

This sequence joins TRBV2 and TRBJ1-5; unclear D gene. The CDR3 totals 18 residues. Between the trimmed V and J ends, which lost 5 bases and 0 bases, there was a span of 20 bases. Germline CDR1 reads SNHLY; CDR2 reads FYNNEI. The CDR3 nucleotides are TGTGCCAGCAGTCCCGACTTGGATCCATCATATAGCAATCAGCCCCAGCATTTT. Translated, it gives CASSPDLDPSYSNQPQHF.

This sequence joins TRBV5-4 and TRBJ1-2; TRBD1 agrees at 10 bases. The CDR3 runs 17 residues. Trimming took 4 bases from V and 4 from J; bases not matched to a gene: 13. The V gene's germline CDR1 is SGHNT and CDR2 YYREEE (reference sequence). The DNA for the CDR3 is TGTGCCAGCAGCCCCGGGACAGGGGAGCTCCGGGGCTATGGCTACACCTTC. It specifies CASSPGTGELRGYGYTF.

The J gene is TRBJ2-1, the V gene TRBV5-1; D is uncertain. The V end lost 1 base, the J end lost 2 bases, and 7 bases lay between the germline ends. In germline, CDR1 is SGHRS, CDR2 YFSETQ. The CDR3 covers 14 residues. The CDR3 nucleotides are TGCGCCAGCAGCTTGACTACCGCCTACAATGAGCAGTTCTTC. Its translation: CASSLTTAYNEQFF.